This T cell receptor (beta chain) came from a study of T cell responses to AZD1222 COVID-19 vaccine. Across the study: Recipients boosted at about 4 weeks or about 12 weeks are pooled. Study outcomes and limitations: Among the donors, most were white British and more were female, and clonal diversity was possibly underestimated.

Notes on this clone: Its target is unknown.

The V and J ends lost 0 bases and 1 base respectively, with 6 bases between them. Germline V CDR1 and CDR2: LGHNA, YSLEER. This CDR3 has 14 residues. The repertoire was sequenced with immunoSEQ multiplex PCR; TCRdb's copy has only in-frame clones and lacks some. The top ten clones hold about 18% of a sample with over 90,000 clones, almost 85% of them seen once. The chain has TRBV4-3 and TRBJ1-1, with D uncertain. This sequence was found in an adult in good health. Material: peripheral blood, obtained on day 0 of AZD1222 vaccination. The CDR3 DNA reads as TGCGCCAGCAGCCAAGATGAGGGGAACACTGAAGCTTTCTTT. Residues: CASSQDEGNTEAFF.